This T cell receptor beta chain comes out of a study of T cells in Graves' hyperthyroidism and ophthalmopathy. Amplified TCR beta CDR3 regions came from RNA transcripts. The primer set for the first-round RT-PCR of the TCR CDR3 was HTBI. One entry per CDR3 protein results from TCRdb running MiXCR on the multiplex PCR reads. The table shows more than 550,000 distinct CDR3 sequences, with roughly 45% occurring only once. V was pared by 8 bases and J by 0 bases, with 13 bases between. The CDR3 spans 13 residues. The germline V gene encodes CDR1 SQVTM and CDR2 ANQGSEA. The chain joins TRBV29-1 to TRBJ1-1; D uncertain. What was sequenced was peripheral blood or thyroid tissue (not recorded which). This TCR was recovered from an adult man with Graves' disease, either hyperthyroidism or ophthalmopathy (not recorded which). The CDR3 DNA sequence: TGCAGCAGTCTCGACATGATGAACACTGAAGCTTTCTTT. Translation: CSSLDMMNTEAFF.